The 8 T cell receptor beta chains below were found in one sample sequenced in a study of blood T cell repertoires in COVID-19. TCRdb's table, derived via immunoSEQ multiplex PCR, lists solely in-frame clones and lacks some. The table records about 300,000 clones, 90% of them present only once. The sequencing input was PBMCs or T cells enriched from blood (not recorded which). The receptors stem from a woman aged 18-29 years with acute COVID-19.

The genes are TRBV2 and TRBJ2-6; no firm D call. CDR1 and CDR2 (germline): SNHLY, FYNNEI. Trimming took off 8 bases at V and 1 base at J, with 9 bases between the two ends. The CDR3 is 14 residues long. Written as DNA, the CDR3 is TGTGCCAGCTCAGGCAGGTCTGGGGCCAACGTCCTGACTTTC. Its translation: CASSGRSGANVLTF.

The CDR3 sequence: CASSQGGDRDYPLYNQPQHF. DNA for the CDR3: TGTGCCAGCAGTCAAGGGGGGGACAGGGACTATCCCCTTTACAATCAGCCCCAGCATTTT. V usage is TRBV21-1 and J usage is TRBJ1-5; TRBD1, the D gene given by the table, was not confirmed from the DNA. TRBV21-1 is reported as a pseudogene. The CDR3 has 20 amino acids.

The V gene is TRBV6-5, the J gene TRBJ2-5; tentative D call: TRBD1 (6 bases). With 6 bases removed from V and 4 bases from J, the gap between germline ends came to 15 bases. The CDR3 is 14 amino acids. CDR1 and CDR2 from the germline V gene are MNHEY and SVGAGI. DNA of the CDR3: TGTGCCAGCAGGCTACAGGGAAGGGGAGAGACCCAGTACTTC. Its protein product is CASRLQGRGETQYF.

This chain links TRBV12-3 or TRBV12-4 with TRBJ1-2; a possible D gene is TRBD1 (5 bases). The V and J ends lost 3 bases and 13 bases respectively, with 12 bases between them. There are 11 residues in the CDR3. The CDR3 DNA sequence: TGTGCCAGCAGTTTCTCTGCAGGGCTCACCTTC. Residues: CASSFSAGLTF.

The rearrangement uses TRBV5-1 and TRBJ2-7; 10 bases match TRBD1. V lost 3 bases to trimming and J lost 2 bases; unmatched junction nucleotides: 5. CDR1 is SGHRS, CDR2 YFSETQ, per germline. The CDR3 runs 15 residues. CDR3 coding DNA: TGCGCCAGCAGCTCGACCGGGACAGGGGCCTACGAGCAGTACTTC. This codes for CASSSTGTGAYEQYF.

V gene TRBV6-4 combines with J gene TRBJ2-7, with TRBD2 identical over 7 bases. Per the germline V gene, CDR1 is MRHNA and CDR2 is SNTAGT. V trimming: 4 bases; J trimming: 0 bases; junction bases outside the gene matches: 3. This CDR3 is 14 amino acids long. Written as DNA, the CDR3 is TGTGCCAGCAGTGCACAGCGGGACTCCTACGAGCAGTACTTC. Translated, it gives CASSAQRDSYEQYF.

In regard to this clone: In the same sample, other DNA sequences code for this CDR3. The J gene is TRBJ1-1, the V gene TRBV6-5; 8 bases are shared with TRBD1. From germline, CDR1 is MNHEY and CDR2 SVGAGI. J gave up 3 bases and V 6 bases, and 3 bases lay outside the gene matches. CDR3 size: 13 residues. CDR3 sequence reads: CASSLQGDTEAFF. In DNA, the CDR3 is TGTGCCAGCAGCCTACAGGGGGACACTGAAGCTTTCTTT.

V and J are TRBV7-9 and TRBJ2-5; 12 positions match TRBD2. Unmatched junction bases numbered 4, after V lost 5 bases and J lost 3 bases. The CDR3 totals 15 residues. CDR1 is SEHNR and CDR2 is FQNEAQ in the germline V gene (reference sequence). In nucleotides, the CDR3 is TGTGCCAGCAGCAGCGGACTAGCGGGAAAAGAGACCCAGTACTTC. It yields the protein CASSSGLAGKETQYF. The full variable domain, completed using reference TRBV7-9 and TRBJ2-5, is DTGVSQNPRHKITKRGQNVTFRCDPISEHNRLYWYRQTLGQGPEFLTYFQNEAQLEKSRLLSDRFSAERPKGSFSTLEIQRTEQGDSAMYLCASSSGLAGKETQYFGPGTRLLVL.